What follows are 16 T cell receptor beta chains derived from one specimen sequenced in a study of shared clonotypes between healthy human individuals. Method: immunoSEQ multiplex PCR; TCRdb's copy keeps in-frame clones and lacks some. This sample has roughly 2 million clones, with about 95% found just once. Terminally differentiated effector memory CD45RA+ cells were excluded by CCR7 positive selection of CD45RO-negative cells. Sequenced material: naive CD8+ T cells sorted from blood. Every receptor here comes from a man aged 18 to 35 in good health.

The rearrangement joins TRBV5-1 to TRBJ2-1, with 13 bases that match TRBD2. The V and J ends lost 4 bases and 3 bases, in that order; junction bases with no gene match: 7. Germline CDR1 SGHRS, CDR2 YFSETQ. CDR3 size: 17 residues. CDR3 in amino acids: CASSPGLAGVNYNEQFF. The CDR3 DNA is TGCGCCAGCAGCCCAGGACTAGCGGGAGTAAACTACAATGAGCAGTTCTTC.

The chain has TRBV27 and TRBJ1-5; TRBD1 might be the D (6 bases). V was shortened by 5 bases and J by 2 bases, with 13 bases between the two germline ends. The germline gives CDR1 MNHEY, CDR2 SMNVEV (reference sequence). CDR3 length equals 15 residues. In DNA, the CDR3 is TGTGCCAGCAGTGCTGGGACATTTGGCAATCAGCCCCAGCATTTT. Amino acids: CASSAGTFGNQPQHF.

The J gene is TRBJ2-2, the V gene TRBV5-6; TRBD2 might be the D (5 bases). The CDR3 has 15 residues. Trimming removed 1 base from V and 2 bases from J, with 9 bases in between. Germline V gene data show CDR1 as SGHDT and CDR2 as YYEEEE. The DNA of the CDR3 is TGTGCCAGCAGCTTGTGGGAGATTAACACCGGGGAGCTGTTTTTT. It is translated as CASSLWEINTGELFF. The full variable domain, completed using reference TRBV5-6 and TRBJ2-2, is DAGVTQSPTHLIKTRGQQVTLRCSPKSGHDTVSWYQQALGQGPQFIFQYYEEEERQRGNFPDRFSGHQFPNYSSELNVNALLLGDSALYLCASSLWEINTGELFFGEGSRLTVL.

V gene TRBV6-1 combines with J gene TRBJ2-7, with 10 bases that match TRBD2. The CDR3 has 12 residues. Per the germline V gene, CDR1 is MNHNS and CDR2 is SASEGT. Germline trimming cut 10 bases from V and 6 bases from J; bases unmatched to any gene: 6. The CDR3 is CATSGGSGEQYF. The CDR3 bases are TGTGCCACTAGCGGGGGTTCCGGCGAGCAGTACTTC.

This chain links TRBV6-1 with TRBJ1-6; 7 positions agree with TRBD1. J gave up 9 bases and V 10 bases, and 9 bases lay outside the gene matches. Germline V CDR1 and CDR2: MNHNS, SASEGT. The CDR3 is made up of 13 amino acids. The CDR3 DNA sequence: TGTGCCACCAGAACAGGGGATGGTTCACCCCTCCACTTT. Translation gives CATRTGDGSPLHF.

V usage is TRBV5-6 and J usage is TRBJ2-1, with 9 bases matching TRBD2. Germline V gene data show CDR1 as SGHDT and CDR2 as YYEEEE. V dropped 4 bases and J dropped 3; count of bases not matched to a gene: 5. CDR3 length: 15 amino acids. The CDR3 protein is CASSPGTSNYNEQFF. For the CDR3, the DNA is TGTGCCAGCAGCCCCGGGACTAGCAACTACAATGAGCAGTTCTTC.

The chain recombines TRBV2 with TRBJ2-2; weak D call: TRBD1 (5 bases). This CDR3 region has 14 residues. The germline V gene encodes CDR1 SNHLY and CDR2 FYNNEI. Trimming shortened V by 3 bases and J by 0 bases, and 5 bases separated the two germline ends. CDR3 amino acids: CASSDRANTGELFF. In DNA, the CDR3 is TGTGCCAGCAGTGACAGGGCGAACACCGGGGAGCTGTTTTTT.

The chain recombines TRBV7-9 with TRBJ1-6; possible D gene TRBD1, 5 bases. The CDR3 has 15 amino acids. The germline V gene has CDR1 SEHNR and CDR2 FQNEAQ (reference sequence). V was pared by 1 base and J by 6 bases, with 10 bases between. The CDR3 region has the DNA TGTGCCAGCAGCTTAGGGGCAGGGCGTAATTCACCCCTCCACTTT. Amino acid sequence: CASSLGAGRNSPLHF.

The gene calls are TRBV5-4 and TRBJ1-2, with TRBD1 as a possible D gene (6 bases). This CDR3 contains 15 residues. The germline V and J ends were trimmed by 3 bases and 1 base, with 13 bases remaining between them. The germline gives CDR1 SGHNT, CDR2 YYREEE (reference sequence). The CDR3 DNA sequence: TGTGCCAGCAGCTCTTTGGACAGTTTTAACTATGGCTACACCTTC. Translating gives CASSSLDSFNYGYTF.

In regard to this clone: Other DNA sequences in this specimen translate into the identical CDR3. The V and J genes are TRBV5-6 and TRBJ1-5, with D perhaps TRBD1 (5 bases). From germline, CDR1 is SGHDT and CDR2 YYEEEE. The V end was cut by 3 bases, the J end by 2 bases, with 9 bases between. The CDR3 extends over 14 amino acids. CDR3 nucleotides: TGTGCCAGCAGCTCCTGGGACGGCAATCAGCCCCAGCATTTT. Amino acid sequence: CASSSWDGNQPQHF.

As concerns this clone: The same CDR3 also results from other DNA sequences found in this sample. This CDR3 reads CASSLAGAATDTQYF. The CDR3 DNA sequence: TGTGCCAGCAGCTTGGCCGGAGCAGCCACAGATACGCAGTATTTT. V is TRBV11-2 and J is TRBJ2-3; D call uncertain. From germline, CDR1 is SGHAT and CDR2 FQNNGV. There are 15 residues in the CDR3. Trimming left V 3 bases short and J 2 bases short, with 12 bases between.

The chain recombines TRBV2 with TRBJ1-5; weak D call: TRBD1 (5 bases). V was trimmed by 6 bases and J by 5 bases, leaving 14 bases between them. Germline V lookup: CDR1 SNHLY, CDR2 FYNNEI. The CDR3 sequence is 14 residues long. CDR3 residues: CASREGYGDQPQHF. The CDR3 DNA sequence: TGTGCCAGCAGGGAGGGGTACGGGGATCAGCCCCAGCATTTT.

The chain employs TRBV11-2 and TRBJ2-5, with D tentatively TRBD2 (6 bases). The CDR3 consists of 14 residues. The V gene lost 6 bases and the J gene lost 2 bases, with 13 bases spanning the gap. In germline, CDR1 is SGHAT, CDR2 FQNNGV. CDR3 sequence (DNA): TGTGCCAGCAGGACCCGGGACTTTCAAGAGACCCAGTACTTC. This encodes CASRTRDFQETQYF.

The rearrangement links TRBV7-9 to TRBJ2-7; 7 nucleotides agree with TRBD1. Germline assignment: CDR1 SEHNR and CDR2 FQNEAQ (reference sequence). The CDR3 consists of 11 residues. V trimming: 3 bases; J trimming: 11 bases; junction bases outside the gene matches: 4. CDR3 nucleotides: TGTGCCAGCAGCTTCGACAGGGTGGAGTACTTC. Its translation is CASSFDRVEYF.

On this clone itself: The same CDR3 arises from other DNA sequences in this sample as well. The J gene is TRBJ2-1, the V gene TRBV4-3, with a weak D call TRBD1 (6 bases). This CDR3 comprises 15 residues. Trimming removed 0 bases at V and 2 bases at J, with 8 bases between. Germline CDR1 is LGHNA and CDR2 is YSLEER. The CDR3 protein is CASSQDRGPYNEQFF. Here the CDR3 DNA reads TGCGCCAGCAGCCAAGACAGGGGACCCTACAATGAGCAGTTCTTC.

The rearrangement links TRBV7-9 to TRBJ2-1, with 8 bases lining up with TRBD2. The CDR3 extends over 16 amino acids. The germline CDR1 and CDR2 sequences are SEHNR and FQNEAQ (reference sequence). V was pared by 2 bases and J by 5 bases, with 8 bases of the junction left unmatched. The CDR3 here is CASSLPPRGGDNEQFF. CDR3 coding DNA: TGTGCCAGCAGCTTACCTCCCCGGGGGGGGGACAATGAGCAGTTCTTC.